This is a list of T cell receptor beta chains from one sample in a study of PD-L1 blockade in urothelial cancer. Sequencing was performed with immunoSEQ multiplex PCR; in TCRdb, only in-frame clones are kept and a portion is missing. This table holds about 88,000 clones, approximately 88% found once. Here the sequenced sample was PBMCs, taken around atezolizumab (anti-PD-L1) treatment. The source is a woman aged 80 or over with urothelial cancer. The CDR3 runs from the conserved cysteine through the conserved F or W. Fields, in order: V gene, J gene, D gene, CDR3 protein. The D gene is left open where the match is weak.

V gene: TRBV9
J gene: TRBJ1-4
D gene: TRBD1
CDR3 protein: CASSVEGGKNEKLFF

V gene: TRBV5-1
J gene: TRBJ2-7
D gene: .
CDR3 protein: CASSLTGSSYEQYF

V gene: TRBV19
J gene: TRBJ2-1
D gene: .
CDR3 protein: CASNRGGEQFF

V gene: TRBV6-5
J gene: TRBJ1-2
D gene: TRBD1
CDR3 protein: CASSQNRGDGYTF

V gene: TRBV27
J gene: TRBJ2-3
D gene: TRBD2
CDR3 protein: CASRSTSGSADTQYF

V gene: TRBV9
J gene: TRBJ2-7
D gene: .
CDR3 protein: CASSVGAGASYEQYF

V gene: TRBV10-2
J gene: TRBJ1-5
D gene: TRBD1
CDR3 protein: CASSGTGIQPQHF

V gene: TRBV7-6
J gene: TRBJ2-4
D gene: TRBD1
CDR3 protein: CASSLTTGGAKNIQYF

V gene: TRBV12-5
J gene: TRBJ2-3
D gene: .
CDR3 protein: CASGSIWGEGTDTQYF

V gene: TRBV27
J gene: TRBJ1-5
D gene: TRBD1
CDR3 protein: CASSLRDSYQPQHF

V gene: TRBV5-1
J gene: TRBJ1-2
D gene: .
CDR3 protein: CASRQWGGTNYGYTF

V gene: TRBV5-4
J gene: TRBJ1-1
D gene: .
CDR3 protein: CASSSNGQMNTEAFF

V gene: TRBV11-3
J gene: TRBJ2-7
D gene: TRBD2
CDR3 protein: CASSLGGGVEQYF

V gene: TRBV30
J gene: TRBJ1-5
D gene: TRBD1
CDR3 protein: CAWSSGQASQPQHF

V gene: TRBV6-5
J gene: TRBJ1-2
D gene: TRBD1
CDR3 protein: CASSSISTGTDGYTF

V gene: TRBV5-1
J gene: TRBJ1-2
D gene: TRBD1
CDR3 protein: CASSSGTGSSIYGYTF

V gene: TRBV5-1
J gene: TRBJ1-1
D gene: TRBD1
CDR3 protein: CASRGVGTGNTEAFF

V gene: TRBV28
J gene: TRBJ2-3
D gene: TRBD2
CDR3 protein: CASSLWGGSMDTQYF

V gene: TRBV5-4
J gene: TRBJ2-7
D gene: .
CDR3 protein: CASSLVGTPLEQYF

V gene: TRBV5-4
J gene: TRBJ2-5
D gene: .
CDR3 protein: CASSLTQETQYF

V gene: TRBV2
J gene: TRBJ1-5
D gene: .
CDR3 protein: CASRGGSSNQPQHF

V gene: TRBV27
J gene: TRBJ1-1
D gene: .
CDR3 protein: CASSLIPGVGTEAFF

V gene: TRBV5-1
J gene: TRBJ1-1
D gene: TRBD1
CDR3 protein: CASSLAGGLNTEAFF

V gene: TRBV10-2
J gene: TRBJ1-1
D gene: TRBD1
CDR3 protein: CASRDRVTMNTEAFF

V gene: TRBV14
J gene: TRBJ2-2
D gene: TRBD1
CDR3 protein: CASSHRWQGAGELFF

V gene: TRBV19
J gene: TRBJ2-1
D gene: TRBD2
CDR3 protein: CASSRTSGSFDNEQFF

V gene: TRBV7-9
J gene: TRBJ2-3
D gene: TRBD2
CDR3 protein: CASSPSGHGTDTQYF

V gene: TRBV7-9
J gene: TRBJ1-1
D gene: .
CDR3 protein: CASSLGGSLNTEAFF

V gene: TRBV28
J gene: TRBJ1-5
D gene: TRBD1
CDR3 protein: CASSYSGTAGGQPQHF

V gene: TRBV5-4
J gene: TRBJ1-5
D gene: TRBD1
CDR3 protein: CASSLGQGADQPQHF

V gene: TRBV5-1
J gene: TRBJ1-4
D gene: TRBD1
CDR3 protein: CASSLGQGAFEKLFF

V gene: TRBV10-1
J gene: TRBJ2-5
D gene: .
CDR3 protein: CASSEESGSLYQETQYF

V gene: TRBV6-5
J gene: TRBJ2-5
D gene: .
CDR3 protein: CASSPTRDGETQYF

V gene: TRBV5-4
J gene: TRBJ2-7
D gene: TRBD1
CDR3 protein: CASSPNSGDRGPYEQYF

V gene: TRBV4-1
J gene: TRBJ2-2
D gene: TRBD2
CDR3 protein: CASSPIWTSGSGELFF

V gene: TRBV29-1
J gene: TRBJ2-5
D gene: .
CDR3 protein: CSVDIGETQYF

V gene: TRBV28
J gene: TRBJ2-1
D gene: TRBD2
CDR3 protein: CASSLAGGPKGYNEQFF

V gene: TRBV5-6
J gene: TRBJ2-3
D gene: TRBD1
CDR3 protein: CASSSPDREWTDTQYF

V gene: TRBV4-1
J gene: TRBJ1-3
D gene: .
CDR3 protein: CASSQVLRTGSSGNTIYF

V gene: TRBV15
J gene: TRBJ2-7
D gene: TRBD2
CDR3 protein: CATSRVQGAGGVYEQYF

V gene: TRBV27
J gene: TRBJ2-5
D gene: .
CDR3 protein: CASSLLGGAQRETQYF

V gene: TRBV28
J gene: TRBJ1-2
D gene: .
CDR3 protein: CASSERANYGYTF

V gene: TRBV30
J gene: TRBJ1-4
D gene: .
CDR3 protein: CAWSDGDTTTNEKLFF

V gene: TRBV27
J gene: TRBJ2-3
D gene: .
CDR3 protein: CASGSGQSTDTQYF

V gene: TRBV7-9
J gene: TRBJ1-1
D gene: .
CDR3 protein: CASSLLGGGGIAFF

V gene: TRBV6-7
J gene: TRBJ2-5
D gene: TRBD1
CDR3 protein: CASSYSDRWETQYF

V gene: TRBV7-6
J gene: TRBJ2-5
D gene: TRBD1
CDR3 protein: CASSLAGTGWVETQYF

V gene: TRBV6-1
J gene: TRBJ2-7
D gene: .
CDR3 protein: CASRPSGLTSYEQYF

V gene: TRBV6-1
J gene: TRBJ1-5
D gene: .
CDR3 protein: CASSTHRNQPQHF

V gene: TRBV5-1
J gene: TRBJ2-1
D gene: TRBD2
CDR3 protein: CASSPGGGGYNEQFF